The 18 T cell receptor beta chains below come from one sample, sequenced in a study of blood T cell repertoires in COVID-19. Data came from immunoSEQ multiplex PCR; TCRdb stores just in-frame clones and leaves some out. The data contain some 140,000 clones, about nine tenths of them singletons. Input material: peripheral blood. Receptors originate from a man in his forties or fifties with active COVID-19.

This sequence joins TRBV7-3 and TRBJ2-1; the match to TRBD1 covers 7 bases. Per the germline V gene, CDR1 is SGHTA and CDR2 is FQGTGA. Unmatched junction bases numbered 8, after V lost 5 bases and J lost 7 bases. The CDR3 spans 14 residues. DNA of the CDR3: TGTGCCAGCAGCGACTGGAGCAGGGGGAATGAGCAGTTCTTC. This sequence encodes CASSDWSRGNEQFF. Full variable domain (remainder filled in from reference TRBV7-3 and TRBJ2-1): GAGVSQTPSNKVTEKGKYVELRCDPISGHTALYWYRQSLGQGPEFLIYFQGTGAADDSGLPNDRFFAVRPEGSVSTLKIQRTERGDSAVYLCASSDWSRGNEQFFGPGTRLTVL.

The CDR3 spells CASSYHSKAFF. In nucleotides, the CDR3 is TGTGCCAGCAGTTATCACAGCAAAGCTTTCTTT. This chain joins TRBV6-5 and TRBJ1-1, with D uncertain. The CDR3 contains 11 residues. V was clipped by 3 bases and J by 9 bases, with 8 bases between them. CDR1 and CDR2 (germline): MNHEY, SVGAGI.

This chain links TRBV3-1 (or the pseudogene TRBV3-2) with TRBJ1-1, with D tentatively TRBD1 (6 bases). Per the germline V gene, CDR1 is LGHDT and CDR2 is YNNKEL (reference sequence). V was pared by 1 base and J by 6 bases, with 9 bases between. CDR3 length: 13 amino acids. The CDR3 loop reads CASSQVGQSEAFF. The CDR3 nucleotides are TGTGCCAGCAGCCAAGTTGGACAGTCTGAAGCTTTCTTT.

The chain has TRBV2 and TRBJ1-1, with TRBD1 as a possible D gene (6 bases). The V end was cut by 8 bases, the J end by 0 bases, with 16 bases between. This CDR3 contains 15 residues. The germline V gene encodes CDR1 SNHLY and CDR2 FYNNEI. The CDR3 loop reads CASAATGNMNTEAFF. The CDR3 DNA sequence: TGTGCCAGCGCAGCTACAGGGAATATGAACACTGAAGCTTTCTTT.

V usage is TRBV7-2 and J usage is TRBJ2-3, with D maybe TRBD1 (6 bases). The germline V gene encodes CDR1 SGHTA and CDR2 FQGNSA. The germline V and J ends were trimmed by 7 bases and 4 bases, with 24 bases remaining between them. CDR3 length equals 17 residues. CDR3 DNA sequence: TGTGCCAGCATCTACACCCTGATCAGGGGCGGGCCAGATACGCAGTATTTT. Its protein is CASIYTLIRGGPDTQYF.

This clone was detected only a few times. The gene calls are TRBV19 and TRBJ1-5; tentatively, D is TRBD1 (6 bases). CDR3 length equals 14 residues. V was shortened by 5 bases and J by 6 bases, with 14 bases between the two germline ends. Germline V CDR1 and CDR2: LNHDA, SQIVND (reference sequence). The CDR3 reads CASSGGLISQPQHF. Written as DNA, the CDR3 is TGTGCCAGTAGTGGGGGCTTGATTAGTCAGCCCCAGCATTTT.

The J gene is TRBJ1-1, the V gene TRBV15, with D uncertain. There are 12 residues in the CDR3. Germline lookup yields CDR1 LNHNV and CDR2 YYDKDF (reference sequence). The V end was cut by 3 bases, the J end by 13 bases, with 15 bases between. In DNA form, the CDR3 reads TGTGCCACCAGCAGTACCCTCGGGATGTTTTTCTTT. It is translated as CATSSTLGMFFF.

The gene calls are TRBV6-5 and TRBJ2-7; 10 nucleotides align to TRBD1. V shed 6 bases and J 0 bases; nucleotides not matched to a gene: 5. In germline, CDR1 is MNHEY, CDR2 SVGAGI. The CDR3 consists of 15 residues. The CDR3 sequence: CASRYRDRGSYEQYF. The CDR3 nucleotides are TGTGCCAGCAGGTACCGGGACAGGGGCTCCTACGAGCAGTACTTC.

This clone was observed a single time. The chain is built from TRBV7-9 and TRBJ1-2; a possible D gene is TRBD1 (6 bases). V was clipped by 5 bases and J by 5 bases, with 18 bases between them. The CDR3 contains 15 residues. CDR1 and CDR2 from the germline V gene are SEHNR and FQNEAQ (reference sequence). The CDR3 is CASSPGSGARYGYTF. The CDR3 DNA reads TGTGCCAGCAGCCCCGGGTCAGGGGCTCGGTATGGCTACACCTTC.

The chain links TRBV5-1 to TRBJ1-4; 8 bases align to TRBD1. This CDR3 comprises 14 residues. CDR1 and CDR2 (germline): SGHRS, YFSETQ. With 3 bases clipped from V and 6 bases from J, the junction kept 4 bases outside the gene matches. CDR3 DNA sequence: TGCGCCAGCAGCTCAGGGGGCGCGGATGAAAAACTGTTTTTT. Translating it yields CASSSGGADEKLFF.

This sequence joins TRBV9 and TRBJ2-2; 9 bases map to TRBD1. The CDR3 covers 15 residues. The germline gives CDR1 SGDLS, CDR2 YYNGEE. Trimming removed 5 bases from V and 1 base from J; junction bases left unmatched: 3. CDR3 in amino acids: CASSPGQGNTGELFF. The CDR3 coding sequence is TGTGCCAGCAGTCCGGGACAGGGGAACACCGGGGAGCTGTTTTTT. The full variable domain, rest sourced from reference TRBV9 and TRBJ2-2, is DSGVTQTPKHLITATGQRVTLRCSPRSGDLSVYWYQQSLDQGLQFLIQYYNGEERAKGNILERFSAQQFPDLHSELNLSSLELGDSALYFCASSPGQGNTGELFFGEGSRLTVL.

This chain uses TRBV7-8 with TRBJ1-5; 7 nucleotides align to TRBD1. The CDR3 sequence is 15 residues long. Germline loops: CDR1 SGHVS, CDR2 FQNEAQ. V was pared by 8 bases and J by 0 bases, with 7 bases of the junction left unmatched. The CDR3: CASVDRPYSNQPQHF. DNA of the CDR3: TGTGCCAGCGTGGACAGGCCTTATAGCAATCAGCCCCAGCATTTT.

V is TRBV11-2 and J is TRBJ1-1; 7 nucleotides agree with TRBD1. The trim removed 0 bases at V and 4 bases at J, leaving 5 bases unmatched. The CDR3 loop spans 15 amino acids. Germline CDR1 and CDR2: SGHAT and FQNNGV. The CDR3 bases are TGTGCCAGCAGCTTAGAAGGGGGCGCGGGCACTGAAGCTTTCTTT. Translated, it gives CASSLEGGAGTEAFF.

The V call is TRBV7-9, the J call TRBJ1-6, with 7 bases that match TRBD1. The V gene's germline CDR1 is SEHNR and CDR2 FQNEAQ (reference sequence). The CDR3 consists of 12 residues. The CDR3 is CAVTGVDSPLHF. The CDR3 DNA follows: TGTGCGGTAACAGGGGTAGACTCACCCCTCCACTTT. Looking up the rest from reference TRBV7-9 and TRBJ1-6 gives the full variable domain: DTGVSQNPRHKITKRGQNVTFRCDPISEHNRLYWYRQTLGQGPEFLTYFQNEAQLEKSRLLSDRFSAERPKGSFSTLEIQRTEQGDSAMYLCAVTGVDSPLHFGNGTRLTVT.

This chain joins TRBV3-1 (or the pseudogene TRBV3-2) and TRBJ2-7, with D perhaps matching TRBD1 (6 bases). This CDR3 spans 12 amino acids. The V gene's germline CDR1 is LGHDT and CDR2 YNNKEL (reference sequence). V was pared by 3 bases and J by 6 bases, with 9 bases between. The CDR3 DNA reads TGTGCCAGCAGCCAGCTAGGGGGCGAGCAGTACTTC. It translates to CASSQLGGEQYF.

The V gene is TRBV13, the J gene TRBJ1-3, with TRBD1 identical over 7 bases. The CDR3 runs 17 residues. The V and J ends lost 4 bases and 0 bases, in that order; junction bases with no gene match: 9. Germline CDR1 is PRHDT and CDR2 is FYEKMQ (reference sequence). CDR3 in amino acids: CASSYTQDRTSGNTIYF. The CDR3 DNA sequence: TGTGCCAGCAGCTATACCCAGGACAGGACCTCTGGAAACACCATATATTTT.

This chain links TRBV27 with TRBJ1-1, with 7 bases matching TRBD1. The CDR3 consists of 14 residues. CDR1 MNHEY and CDR2 SMNVEV come from the germline V gene (reference sequence). J lost 4 bases, V lost 8 bases, and 10 bases had no gene match. The CDR3 bases are TGTGCCAGCGGTTACAGGGGCTTAGTCACTGAAGCTTTCTTT. Protein product: CASGYRGLVTEAFF.

The V call is TRBV14, the J call TRBJ2-7; 7 bases are a match to TRBD2. The CDR3 has 13 amino acids. The germline V gene has CDR1 SGHDN and CDR2 FVKESK. V dropped 8 bases and J dropped 7; count of bases not matched to a gene: 11. The chain's CDR3 is CASGRGGLEEQYF. In nucleotides, the CDR3 is TGTGCCAGCGGTAGGGGAGGGTTGGAAGAGCAGTACTTC.